This T cell receptor (beta chain) stems from a study of cytomegalovirus exposure and HLA in healthy donors. PCR primers comprised 60 Vbeta and 13 Jbeta primers. Some clones are missing from TCRdb's copy, which holds only in-frame ones; the method was immunoSEQ multiplex PCR. The sample shows around 160,000 clones, roughly 80% of them seen only once. These donors counted as nominally healthy when sampled, but unrecorded immune exposures were likely. The sequencing input was PBMCs. The source of this sequence is a man aged 45-60 years in good health and CMV-seropositive.

The CDR3 DNA is TGCGCCAGCAGCTTGGAGCCTAGCGGGGGGGTGGGGTTCTTC. Protein: CASSLEPSGGVGFF. The chain carries TRBV5-1 and TRBJ2-1; the match to TRBD2 covers 12 bases. Germline V gene lookup returns CDR1 SGHRS and CDR2 YFSETQ. The CDR3 length is 14 residues. V dropped 0 bases and J dropped 15; count of bases not matched to a gene: 7.